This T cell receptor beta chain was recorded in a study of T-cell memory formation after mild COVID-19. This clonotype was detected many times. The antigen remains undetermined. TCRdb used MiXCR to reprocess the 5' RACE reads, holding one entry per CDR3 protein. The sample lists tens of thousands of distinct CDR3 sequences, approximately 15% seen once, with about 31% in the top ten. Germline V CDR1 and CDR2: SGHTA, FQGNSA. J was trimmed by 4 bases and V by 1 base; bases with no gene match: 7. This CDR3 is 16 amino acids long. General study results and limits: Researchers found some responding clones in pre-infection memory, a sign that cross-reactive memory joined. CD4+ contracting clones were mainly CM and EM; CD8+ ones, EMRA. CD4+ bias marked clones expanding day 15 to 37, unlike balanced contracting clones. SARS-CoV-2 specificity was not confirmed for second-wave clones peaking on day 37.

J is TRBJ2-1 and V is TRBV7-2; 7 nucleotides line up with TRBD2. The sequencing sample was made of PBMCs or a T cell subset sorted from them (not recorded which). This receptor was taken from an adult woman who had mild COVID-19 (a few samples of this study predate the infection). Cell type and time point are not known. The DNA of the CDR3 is TGTGCCAGCAGCTTAGGGCGGGAGCGGAATTACAATGAGCAGTTCTTC. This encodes CASSLGRERNYNEQFF.